These 27 T cell receptor beta chains originate from one sample sequenced in a study of beta chain features in type 1 diabetes. Of the isolated RNA, all was reverse transcribed, and so the sequenced material was expressed TCRB transcripts. The repertoire was sequenced with immunoSEQ multiplex PCR; TCRdb's copy has only in-frame clones and lacks some. Of some 150,000 clones in the sample, approximately 13% were seen once. No antigen is known for these receptors. General observations from the study: The study found moderately but significantly shorter TCRB CDR3s in all four CD4+ subsets of Type 1 diabetes patients.

Sequencing input: central memory CD4+ T cells from blood. The origin of the receptors is a man between 18 and 35 years old with type 1 diabetes.

This clone is a singleton in its sample. The chain is built from TRBV18 and TRBJ1-5; D remains ambiguous. Germline CDR1 KGHSH, CDR2 LQKENI. The CDR3 is 15 residues long. Trimming removed 5 bases from V and 0 bases from J, with 11 bases in between. The CDR3 here is CASSSTVRSNQPQHF. CDR3 coding DNA: TGTGCCAGCTCATCGACGGTTCGTAGCAATCAGCCCCAGCATTTT.

V usage is TRBV6-5 and J usage is TRBJ1-5; 8 bases agree with TRBD1. This CDR3 spans 14 amino acids. Germline trimming cut 6 bases from V and 2 bases from J; bases unmatched to any gene: 3. The germline gives CDR1 MNHEY, CDR2 SVGAGI. The CDR3 DNA sequence: TGTGCCAGCAGGAAGGACAGGGGCAATCAGCCCCAGCATTTT. It specifies CASRKDRGNQPQHF.

This CDR3 is CASSRRIATGNTIYF. The CDR3 nucleotides read TGTGCCAGCAGCCGTAGGATCGCAACAGGAAACACCATATATTTT. This chain uses TRBV7-2 with TRBJ1-3, with no clear D. V shed 5 bases and J shed 4 bases, with 15 bases lying between them. The CDR3 has 15 residues. The germline CDR1 and CDR2 sequences are SGHTA and FQGNSA.

The genes are TRBV5-4 and TRBJ2-1; 7 positions match TRBD1. This CDR3 contains 15 residues. Germline CDR1 reads SGHNT; CDR2 reads YYREEE (reference sequence). V shed 4 bases and J 1 base; nucleotides not matched to a gene: 5. This CDR3 reads CASSQGQISYNEQFF. The CDR3 DNA follows: TGTGCCAGCAGCCAGGGACAGATATCCTACAATGAGCAGTTCTTC.

This chain links TRBV4-2 with TRBJ2-2, with 10 bases fitting TRBD2. Germline V CDR1 and CDR2: LGHNA, YNFKEQ. The CDR3 has 18 residues. V was clipped by 0 bases and J by 4 bases; unmatched bases: 8. CDR3 residues: CASSQDSTSGDPTGELFF. The CDR3 region has the DNA TGTGCCAGCAGCCAAGATTCCACTAGCGGGGATCCCACCGGGGAGCTGTTTTTT.

This clone was seen more than once but under ten times. The chain is built from TRBV6-5 and TRBJ2-5; no definite D call. Trimming cost V 7 bases and J 2 bases, with 14 bases left between them. Germline CDR1 MNHEY, CDR2 SVGAGI. The CDR3 contains 14 residues. This CDR3 reads CASTPLNTQETQYF. The CDR3 DNA reads TGTGCCAGCACCCCATTGAACACACAAGAGACCCAGTACTTC.

This clone was seen a handful of times. This chain connects TRBV6-5 to TRBJ2-7, with 9 bases matching TRBD1. The germline V gene has CDR1 MNHEY and CDR2 SVGAGI. The CDR3 runs 12 residues. J was trimmed by 7 bases and V by 6 bases; bases with no gene match: 4. The CDR3 bases are TGTGCCAGCAGAACGACAGGGGGTGAGCAGTACTTC. Amino acid sequence: CASRTTGGEQYF.

This clone was counted only a few times. This chain connects TRBV7-6 to TRBJ2-7; weak D call: TRBD2 (6 bases). The CDR3 extends over 15 amino acids. The germline V and J ends were trimmed by 0 bases and 5 bases, with 14 bases remaining between them. The germline CDR1 and CDR2 sequences are SGHVS and FNYEAQ. CDR3 DNA sequence: TGTGCCAGCAGCTTAGCGGGTTACGGGGGAGACGAGCAGTACTTC. This encodes CASSLAGYGGDEQYF.

This clone was observed a few times. The chain uses TRBV29-1 and TRBJ1-1; TRBD1 aligns across 11 bases. With V trimmed by 7 bases and J by 3 bases, 10 bases remained unmatched. CDR3 length equals 15 residues. Germline V gives CDR1 SQVTM, CDR2 ANQGSEA. This CDR3 reads CSAEGTGGADTEAFF. In DNA form, the CDR3 reads TGCAGCGCCGAAGGGACAGGGGGTGCGGACACTGAAGCTTTCTTT.

V is TRBV19 and J is TRBJ2-7, with TRBD1 matching 8 bases. Looked up from germline, CDR1 is LNHDA and CDR2 is SQIVND (reference sequence). CDR3 length: 15 residues. Unmatched junction bases numbered 11, after V lost 8 bases and J lost 2 bases. CDR3 DNA sequence: TGTGCCAGTCAGAGTGCCGGGACAGGCACCTACGAGCAGTACTTC. It is translated as CASQSAGTGTYEQYF.

The gene calls are TRBV9 and TRBJ1-1; the match to TRBD1 covers 7 bases. Germline CDR1 reads SGDLS; CDR2 reads YYNGEE. The V segment lost 2 bases and the J segment 6 bases; nucleotides outside the gene matches: 10. CDR3 length: 15 amino acids. CDR3 DNA sequence: TGTGCCAGCAGCGTCGACAGGGTGGGAGCGGCTGAAGCTTTCTTT. Translating gives CASSVDRVGAAEAFF.

The chain links TRBV30 to TRBJ1-4; 9 bases are shared with TRBD1. The CDR3 has 11 amino acids. Trimming removed 8 bases from V and 5 bases from J; junction bases left unmatched: 0. In germline, CDR1 is GTSNPN, CDR2 SVGIG (reference sequence). The CDR3 DNA sequence: TGTGCCGGGACAGGGAATGAAAAACTGTTTTTT. Translated: CAGTGNEKLFF.

This clone was counted only a few times. The rearrangement links TRBV6-5 to TRBJ2-7; no clear D gene. Germline assignment: CDR1 MNHEY and CDR2 SVGAGI. This CDR3 contains 14 residues. V shed 4 bases and J shed 0 bases, with 10 bases lying between them. The CDR3 DNA is TGTGCCAGCAGTTTCGGGCCGTACTCCTACGAGCAGTACTTC. Its protein product is CASSFGPYSYEQYF.

This clone has more than one count but fewer than ten. This chain uses TRBV4-1 with TRBJ1-4; 8 positions agree with TRBD1. Losses at the gene ends were 4 bases for V and 7 bases for J; bases not matched to a gene: 8. CDR1 and CDR2 (germline): MGHRA, YSYEKL. The CDR3 consists of 15 residues. In DNA, the CDR3 is TGCGCCAGCAGCCGGGCTTCCGGGACAGGTGAAAAACTGTTTTTT. Its translation is CASSRASGTGEKLFF.

The gene calls are TRBV27 and TRBJ2-1, with TRBD2 matching 7 bases. V was pared by 7 bases and J by 0 bases, with 6 bases of the junction left unmatched. CDR1 is MNHEY and CDR2 is SMNVEV in the germline V gene (reference sequence). CDR3 length: 15 residues. CDR3 residues: CASTHGGNSYNEQFF. In DNA form, the CDR3 reads TGTGCCAGCACCCACGGGGGGAACTCCTACAATGAGCAGTTCTTC.

The chain has TRBV30 and TRBJ1-1; D is unclear. The V and J ends lost 3 bases and 1 base respectively, with 9 bases between them. The CDR3 has 13 amino acids. From germline, CDR1 is GTSNPN and CDR2 SVGIG (reference sequence). The DNA for the CDR3 is TGTGCCTGGAGGGGCGGAGAGAACACTGAAGCTTTCTTT. This translates into CAWRGGENTEAFF.

This clone was found a few times. The chain has TRBV2 and TRBJ2-3; D is perhaps TRBD1 (6 bases). Germline lookup yields CDR1 SNHLY and CDR2 FYNNEI. The CDR3 loop spans 15 amino acids. Trimming took 5 bases from V and 3 from J, leaving 15 bases between them. This CDR3 reads CASSPVGQQTDTQYF. The CDR3 coding sequence is TGTGCCAGCAGTCCAGTCGGACAGCAAACAGATACGCAGTATTTT.

This clone has only a few counts. V gene TRBV2 combines with J gene TRBJ2-5, with 8 bases lining up with TRBD2. The CDR3 sequence is 13 residues long. The germline V gene has CDR1 SNHLY and CDR2 FYNNEI. V dropped 5 bases and J dropped 5; count of bases not matched to a gene: 4. CDR3 nucleotide sequence: TGTGCCAGCAGTCGGGGACTAGGGGAGACCCAGTACTTC. Amino acid sequence: CASSRGLGETQYF. Full variable domain (outside the CDR3, taken from reference TRBV2 and TRBJ2-5): EPEVTQTPSHQVTQMGQEVILRCVPISNHLYFYWYRQILGQKVEFLVSFYNNEISEKSEIFDDQFSVERPDGSNFTLKIRSTKLEDSAMYFCASSRGLGETQYFGPGTRLLVL.

This chain uses TRBV9 with TRBJ2-5; 7 nucleotides line up with TRBD1. The CDR3 is made up of 15 amino acids. Trimming cost V 0 bases and J 5 bases; bases outside gene matches: 7. CDR1 and CDR2 (germline): SGDLS, YYNGEE. CDR3 sequence: CASSVDEGAGETQYF. As DNA, the CDR3 is TGTGCCAGCAGCGTAGACGAGGGGGCCGGGGAGACCCAGTACTTC.

In this sample, this clone turned up a few times. The rearrangement uses TRBV9 and TRBJ2-5; unclear D gene. Trimming removed 5 bases from V and 2 bases from J, with 16 bases in between. This CDR3 is built from 15 residues. Germline V gives CDR1 SGDLS, CDR2 YYNGEE. The CDR3 DNA reads TGTGCCAGCAGTCTACACCCGGCGGTGCAAGAGACCCAGTACTTC. This translates into CASSLHPAVQETQYF.

The chain couples TRBV5-1 to TRBJ2-3; D perhaps matches TRBD1 (6 bases). Trimming cost V 1 base and J 4 bases, with 10 bases left between them. The CDR3 spans 14 residues. Germline CDR1 is SGHRS and CDR2 is YFSETQ. DNA of the CDR3: TGCGCCAGCAGCTTGCAGGGGCTCGCAGATACGCAGTATTTT. This translates into CASSLQGLADTQYF.

This clone has a handful of counts. The chain is built from TRBV18 and TRBJ2-1; 11 bases are a match to TRBD2. The junction had 3 bases not matched to a gene; V was cut back by 3 bases and J by 8 bases. Germline loops: CDR1 KGHSH, CDR2 LQKENI. The CDR3 length is 14 residues. The CDR3 DNA reads TGTGCCAGCTCACCCGGGACTAGCGGTGATGAGCAGTTCTTC. This gives the protein CASSPGTSGDEQFF.

The table lists this clone with many counts. The chain carries TRBV2 and TRBJ1-4; D gene ambiguous. The germline V gene has CDR1 SNHLY and CDR2 FYNNEI. The ends were cut back, 4 bases at V and 10 bases at J, with 10 bases in the middle. This CDR3 spans 12 amino acids. The CDR3 DNA reads as TGTGCCAGCAGTGCCACTGGCCCAAAACTGTTTTTT. This sequence encodes CASSATGPKLFF.

This clone was seen only a few times. This chain joins TRBV27 and TRBJ1-6; D not resolved. The CDR3 is made up of 15 amino acids. Between the trimmed V and J ends, which lost 0 bases and 6 bases, there was a span of 9 bases. CDR1 MNHEY and CDR2 SMNVEV come from the germline V gene (reference sequence). The CDR3 DNA reads TGTGCCAGCAGTTTATCCGGCCCCGGTAATTCACCCCTCCACTTT. Protein sequence: CASSLSGPGNSPLHF.

The V call is TRBV4-1, the J call TRBJ1-1, with D uncertain. V lost 4 bases and J lost 1, with 13 bases in between. CDR1 is MGHRA, CDR2 YSYEKL, per germline. CDR3 length: 15 amino acids. CDR3 region: CASSPQGWQNTEAFF. CDR3 nucleotides: TGCGCCAGCAGCCCTCAAGGGTGGCAGAACACTGAAGCTTTCTTT.

The chain employs TRBV19 and TRBJ1-5; D is perhaps TRBD1 (6 bases). This CDR3 contains 14 residues. CDR1 LNHDA and CDR2 SQIVND come from the germline V gene (reference sequence). Between the trimmed V and J ends, which lost 7 bases and 2 bases, there was a span of 12 bases. CDR3 sequence (DNA): TGTGCCAGTACCGACAGGATCGGCAATCAGCCCCAGCATTTT. This translates into CASTDRIGNQPQHF.

The rearrangement uses TRBV5-8 and TRBJ2-1, with 7 bases fitting TRBD1. CDR3 length equals 16 residues. Germline lookup yields CDR1 SGHTS and CDR2 YDEGEE. J was trimmed by 6 bases and V by 0 bases; bases with no gene match: 9. Here the CDR3 reads CASSLAIDRERNEQFF. The CDR3 nucleotides read TGTGCCAGCAGCTTGGCCATTGACAGGGAACGCAATGAGCAGTTCTTC. Full variable domain (missing parts from reference TRBV5-8 and TRBJ2-1): EAGVTQSPTHLIKTRGQQATLRCSPISGHTSVYWYQQALGLGLQFLLWYDEGEERNRGNFPPRFSGRQFPNYSSELNVNALELEDSALYLCASSLAIDRERNEQFFGPGTRLTVL.